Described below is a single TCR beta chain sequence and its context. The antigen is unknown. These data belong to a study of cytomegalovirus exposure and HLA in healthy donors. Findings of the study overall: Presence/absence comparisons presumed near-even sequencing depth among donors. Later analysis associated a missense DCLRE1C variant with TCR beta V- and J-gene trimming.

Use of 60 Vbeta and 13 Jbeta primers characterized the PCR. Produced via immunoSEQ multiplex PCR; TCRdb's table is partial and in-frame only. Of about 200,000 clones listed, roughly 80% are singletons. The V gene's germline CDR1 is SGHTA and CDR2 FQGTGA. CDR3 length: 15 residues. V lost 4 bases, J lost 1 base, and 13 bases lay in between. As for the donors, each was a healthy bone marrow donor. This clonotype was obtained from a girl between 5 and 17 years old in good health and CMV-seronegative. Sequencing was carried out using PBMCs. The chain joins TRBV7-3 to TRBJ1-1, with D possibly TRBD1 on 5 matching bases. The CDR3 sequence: CASSSQGGSNTEAFF. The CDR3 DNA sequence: TGTGCCAGCAGCTCCCAGGGAGGATCGAACACTGAAGCTTTCTTT.